The clone carrying this TCR beta chain has more than one count but fewer than ten. The record originates from a study of blood T cell repertoires in COVID-19. Here immunoSEQ multiplex PCR was the method, and the copy in TCRdb shows in-frame clones only, minus some. Of more than 75,000 clones in the sample, more than 65% were seen once. CDR1 and CDR2 from the germline V gene are SEHNR and FQNEAQ (reference sequence). The CDR3 has 15 amino acids. Trimming shortened V by 2 bases and J by 0 bases, and 8 bases separated the two germline ends. The chain joins TRBV7-9 to TRBJ1-3; no clear D. The receptor comes from a man aged 60 to 75 with acute or convalescent COVID-19. The sample comprised peripheral blood. CDR3 nucleotide sequence: TGTGCCAGCAGCTTATCGGGGTACTCTGGAAACACCATATATTTT. This encodes CASSLSGYSGNTIYF.